Listed below are T cell receptor beta chains from one sample, sequenced in a study of shared clonotypes between healthy human individuals. Assay used: immunoSEQ multiplex PCR; TCRdb lists only in-frame clones, some missing. The sample contains some 2.1 million clones, about 95% of which appear only once. Specimen: naive CD4+ T cells sorted from blood. These receptors originate from a man younger than 35 in good health. Each CDR3 is given with its conserved first and last residue. D genes are given only for firm matches. Clone size, where shown, is once, few, many, or a class for clones that have expanded.

j_call cdr3_length v_call d_call clone_size cdr3_nt cdr3_aa
TRBJ1-5 15 TRBV2 NA NA TGTGCCAGCAGCGTTCAGGGAGGTTTCAATCAGCCCCAGCATTTT CASSVQGGFNQPQHF
TRBJ2-7 15 TRBV2 NA NA TGTGCCAGCAGGGACTCAGGAGGGAGCTCCTACGAGCAGTACTTC CASRDSGGSSYEQYF
TRBJ1-1 12 TRBV15 NA NA TGTGCCACCAGCAGGCAGAGCACTGAAGCTTTCTTT CATSRQSTEAFF
TRBJ2-7 14 TRBV4-3 NA NA TGCGCCAGCAGCCAAGAATCGCTATCCTACGAGCAGTACTTC CASSQESLSYEQYF
TRBJ2-5 15 TRBV6-1 TRBD2 NA TGTGCCAGCAGCCGCCAACGGCGGGAGGTGGAGACCCAGTACTTC CASSRQRREVETQYF
TRBJ2-2 16 TRBV9 NA NA TGTGCCAGCAGCGTAGGATGGGGACCGAACACCGGGGAGCTGTTTTTT CASSVGWGPNTGELFF
TRBJ1-4 12 TRBV7-9 NA NA TGTGCCAGCAGCTTAATAAGTGAAAAACTGTTTTTT CASSLISEKLFF
TRBJ2-5 13 TRBV5-1 NA NA TGCGCCAGCAGAAGAGCGGAACAAGAGACCCAGTACTTC CASRRAEQETQYF
TRBJ1-1 14 TRBV30 NA once TGTGCCTGGAGTGGATGGGGGGGCATCACTGAAGCTTTCTTT CAWSGWGGITEAFF
TRBJ2-2 15 TRBV5-6 NA NA TGTGCCAGCAGCTTGCCCGCCAGAGGGACCGGGGAGCTGTTTTTT CASSLPARGTGELFF
TRBJ2-3 18 TRBV7-7 NA NA TGTGCTAGCAGATCAGGGGTCCCGGACCGAATGTACACAGATACGCAGTATTTT CASRSGVPDRMYTDTQYF
TRBJ1-4 15 TRBV9 NA NA TGTGCCAGCAGCGTTGACAGTTCAACTAATGAAAAACTGTTTTTT CASSVDSSTNEKLFF
TRBJ2-1 17 TRBV14 TRBD2 NA TGTGCCAGCAGCCAAGAGCCGGGACTAGCGGGAGGGGTAGAGCAGTTCTTC CASSQEPGLAGGVEQFF
TRBJ1-3 17 TRBV30 NA NA TGTGCCTGGAGCCTGACAGCGAGAGTAAAGCTCGAAAACACCATATATTTT CAWSLTARVKLENTIYF
TRBJ1-4 13 TRBV6-1 TRBD1 NA TGTGCCAGCAGGGGGACAGAGGCTGAAAAACTGTTTTTT CASRGTEAEKLFF
TRBJ2-5 14 TRBV18 TRBD1 NA TGTGCCAGCTCACCAAGGACAGGGGAAGAGACCCAGTACTTC CASSPRTGEETQYF
TRBJ1-4 16 TRBV6-5 NA NA TGTGCCAGCAGTTACCGGGACGGACCAACTAATGAAAAACTGTTTTTT CASSYRDGPTNEKLFF
TRBJ1-2 15 TRBV27 TRBD1 NA TGTGCCAGCAGGCGACCGGGACAGGGCGTCTATGGCTACACCTTC CASRRPGQGVYGYTF
TRBJ2-7 15 TRBV12-5 TRBD1 NA TGTGCTAGTGGTTTGGTAGCCAGGGGGCACGTCGAGCAGTACTTC CASGLVARGHVEQYF
TRBJ2-1 14 TRBV5-4 TRBD2 once TGTGCCAGCAGCCGGACTAGCGACTTGAATGAGCAGTTCTTC CASSRTSDLNEQFF
TRBJ2-5 14 TRBV28 NA NA TGTGCCAGCAGTTTATCAGGACTTGCGGAGACCCAGTACTTC CASSLSGLAETQYF
TRBJ2-7 14 TRBV28 TRBD2 NA TGTGCCAGCAGTCTCTCCGGGGGGTTCTACGAGCAGTACTTC CASSLSGGFYEQYF
TRBJ2-3 17 TRBV30 TRBD1 NA TGTGCCTGGAGTGTACTGAGGACAGGGGGAGTCACAGATACGCAGTATTTT CAWSVLRTGGVTDTQYF
TRBJ2-7 12 TRBV2 NA NA TGTGCCAGCAGTCAGGACACCCTCGAGCAGTACTTC CASSQDTLEQYF
TRBJ1-4 13 TRBV4-1 NA NA TGCGCCAGCAGCCCCGTGGATTGGGAAAAACTGTTTTTT CASSPVDWEKLFF
TRBJ2-3 15 TRBV18 NA NA TGTGCCAGCTCACCACCCCCAAGGGGGTCAGATACGCAGTATTTT CASSPPPRGSDTQYF
TRBJ2-1 14 TRBV7-9 NA NA TGTGCCAGCAGCCTTGGAAGGGGTTACAATGAGCAGTTCTTC CASSLGRGYNEQFF
TRBJ1-1 13 TRBV29-1 NA once TGCAGCGCTGCCAGGGTACTGAACACTGAAGCTTTCTTT CSAARVLNTEAFF
TRBJ2-3 15 TRBV29-1 NA NA TGCAGCGTGGACTTAGGACACACTAGCACAGATACGCAGTATTTT CSVDLGHTSTDTQYF
TRBJ2-4 16 TRBV5-4 TRBD2 NA TGTGCCAGCAGCCGAGGACTAGCGGGAGGGGAACTCCCCCGGCACTTC CASSRGLAGGELPRHF
TRBJ2-2 15 TRBV27 TRBD2 NA TGTGCCAGTAGACCGGGACTAGCGGGTTCCGGGGAGCTGTTTTTT CASRPGLAGSGELFF
TRBJ2-3 12 TRBV6-5 NA NA TGTGCCAGCAGTCCTAGCACAGATACGCAGTATTTT CASSPSTDTQYF
TRBJ2-1 15 TRBV5-1 TRBD2 NA TGCGCCAGCAGCTTAACTAGCGGATCATACAATGAGCAGTTCTTC CASSLTSGSYNEQFF
TRBJ1-6 18 TRBV7-2 NA NA TGTGCCAGCAGCTCAATTAGATACGCGGGACGTAGAAATTCACCCCTCCACTTT CASSSIRYAGRRNSPLHF
TRBJ2-3 14 TRBV2 NA NA TGTGCCAGCAGTGGGGACCTACGCACAGATACGCAGTATTTT CASSGDLRTDTQYF
TRBJ1-4 14 TRBV7-9 NA NA TGTGCCAGCCGAACCTCGGGGGGTAATGAAAAACTGTTTTTT CASRTSGGNEKLFF
TRBJ2-7 16 TRBV18 NA NA TGTGCCAGCTCACCACCCAAAGGAGAAACCTCCTACGAGCAGTACTTC CASSPPKGETSYEQYF
TRBJ2-7 12 TRBV13 NA NA TGTGCCAGCAGCTTAGGAAGGGGGGAGCAGTACTTC CASSLGRGEQYF
TRBJ2-7 15 TRBV4-1 TRBD1 NA TGCGCCAGCAGCCAAGAACAGGGCAGGGGGCACGAGCAGTACTTC CASSQEQGRGHEQYF
TRBJ2-7 14 TRBV27 TRBD1 NA TGTGCCAGCAGTCCCCGACAGGGTGGCAACGAGCAGTACTTC CASSPRQGGNEQYF
TRBJ2-1 13 TRBV5-4 NA NA TGTGCCAGCAGCTTCGTGTCCGGGGGCGAGCAGTTCTTC CASSFVSGGEQFF
TRBJ1-6 14 TRBV27 TRBD1 NA TGTGCCAGCAGCCAGGGGGCGAGGAATTCACCCCTCCACTTT CASSQGARNSPLHF
TRBJ1-1 13 TRBV2 NA NA TGTGCCAGCGGATCTAACCCGAACACTGAAGCTTTCTTT CASGSNPNTEAFF
TRBJ2-3 10 TRBV6-1 NA NA TGTGCCAGCAGTGTAGGTACGCAGTATTTT CASSVGTQYF
TRBJ2-5 19 TRBV4-1 TRBD2 NA TGCGCCAGCAGCCGCTCCAGTACTAGCGAGACTAAAAGGGTGGAGACCCAGTACTTC CASSRSSTSETKRVETQYF
TRBJ2-2 16 TRBV11-2 NA NA TGTGCCAGCAGCTTATTCTCGGGAGTTGGTACCGGGGAGCTGTTTTTT CASSLFSGVGTGELFF
TRBJ2-1 13 TRBV11-3 NA NA TGTGCCAGCAGCCTAACTAGGTTTAATGAGCAGTTCTTC CASSLTRFNEQFF
TRBJ2-3 15 TRBV6-5 TRBD1 NA TGTGCCAGCAGCCGACAGGGGATGGGAGCAGATACGCAGTATTTT CASSRQGMGADTQYF
TRBJ2-1 15 TRBV9 TRBD2 NA TGTGCCAGCAGCGTAGCCCGGGAGCGGGGCAATGAGCAGTTCTTC CASSVARERGNEQFF
TRBJ1-4 15 TRBV21-1 NA NA TGTGCCAGCAGCAAAGCCGACAGGGGGAGTGAAAAACTGTTTTTT CASSKADRGSEKLFF